One and the same sample provided the 32 T cell receptor beta chains below, sequenced in a study of blood T cell repertoires in COVID-19. Profiled with immunoSEQ multiplex PCR; TCRdb holds only in-frame clones, not every one. The repertoire has some 51,000 clones, roughly 90% of them found once; the top ten carry 1% to 1.5%. Sequencing input: peripheral blood. Every receptor here comes from a man aged 55 to 70 with acute or convalescent COVID-19.

The rearrangement joins TRBV5-1 to TRBJ2-7, with D possibly being TRBD1 (6 bases). Trimming pared 3 bases from V and 3 bases from J, leaving 13 bases between. There are 14 residues in the CDR3. Germline CDR1 SGHRS, CDR2 YFSETQ. The CDR3 loop reads CASSSLTGNYEQYF. CDR3 DNA: TGCGCCAGCAGCTCCCTAACAGGGAACTACGAGCAGTACTTC. The full variable domain, with the rest looked up from reference TRBV5-1 and TRBJ2-7, is KAGVTQTPRYLIKTRGQQVTLSCSPISGHRSVSWYQQTPGQGLQFLFEYFSETQRNKGNFPGRFSGRQFSNSRSEMNVSTLELGDSALYLCASSSLTGNYEQYFGPGTRLTVT.

The genes are TRBV7-2 and TRBJ1-6, with no clear D. V was clipped by 1 base and J by 8 bases, with 6 bases between them. The CDR3 has 13 amino acids. The V gene's germline CDR1 is SGHTA and CDR2 FQGNSA. Here the CDR3 DNA reads TGTGCCAGCAGCTTAGTGGCGGATTCACCCCTCCACTTT. As protein: CASSLVADSPLHF.

The genes are TRBV7-2 and TRBJ1-5, with D maybe TRBD1 (5 bases). CDR1 is SGHTA and CDR2 is FQGNSA in the germline V gene. The CDR3 loop spans 18 amino acids. Between the trimmed V and J ends, which lost 1 base and 3 bases, there was a span of 19 bases. The CDR3 DNA follows: TGTGCCAGCAGCTTAGTAGCCAGGTCAGGGTGGGACAATCAGCCCCAGCATTTT. Residues: CASSLVARSGWDNQPQHF.

The chain couples TRBV2 to TRBJ1-5; 8 nucleotides match TRBD1. The CDR3 length is 13 residues. Germline V gene lookup returns CDR1 SNHLY and CDR2 FYNNEI. Trimming removed 8 bases from V and 11 bases from J; junction bases left unmatched: 11. CDR3 region: CASQPGQVLAQHF. CDR3 coding DNA: TGTGCCAGCCAACCGGGACAGGTCTTAGCCCAGCATTTT.

The V gene is TRBV6-2 or TRBV6-3, the J gene TRBJ2-3, with D unresolved. V was pared by 0 bases and J by 6 bases, with 16 bases between. Germline V gene lookup returns CDR1 MNHEY and CDR2 SVGEGT. The length of the CDR3 is 16 residues. CDR3 amino acids: CASSYSREEGDDTQYF. The CDR3 nucleotides are TGTGCCAGCAGTTACTCTCGAGAGGAAGGAGATGATACGCAGTATTTT.

V and J are TRBV6-6 and TRBJ1-3; tentatively, D is TRBD1 (6 bases). This CDR3 contains 15 residues. CDR1 and CDR2 from the germline V gene are MNHNY and SVGAGI (reference sequence). The germline V and J ends were trimmed by 5 bases and 0 bases, with 11 bases remaining between them. The CDR3 protein is CASSTDSLSGNTIYF. CDR3 sequence (DNA): TGTGCCAGCAGTACGGACAGCCTCTCTGGAAACACCATATATTTT.

The chain couples TRBV24-1 to TRBJ2-2; TRBD2 might be the D (5 bases). The CDR3 covers 16 residues. In germline, CDR1 is KGHDR, CDR2 SFDVKD. Trimming shortened V by 1 base and J by 2 bases, and 10 bases separated the two germline ends. For the CDR3, the DNA is TGTGCCACCAGTGATTTAGGAGGTTCTAACACCGGGGAGCTGTTTTTT. Protein sequence: CATSDLGGSNTGELFF.

This rearrangement joins TRBV13 to TRBJ1-3, with 7 bases lining up with TRBD1. Trimming at V came to 3 bases and at J to 2 bases, leaving 7 bases not matched to a gene. CDR1 is PRHDT, CDR2 FYEKMQ, per germline (reference sequence). This CDR3 comprises 16 residues. This CDR3 is CASSFSGTVAGNTIYF. DNA of the CDR3: TGTGCCAGCAGCTTTAGTGGGACAGTTGCTGGAAACACCATATATTTT.

The V call is TRBV5-6, the J call TRBJ2-3, with 10 bases that match TRBD2. This CDR3 contains 18 residues. Germline V gene data show CDR1 as SGHDT and CDR2 as YYEEEE. V gave up 4 bases and J gave up 0 bases; unmatched junction bases: 11. In DNA form, the CDR3 reads TGTGCCAGCAGCCCGATTAGCGGGAGGACATCTAGCACAGATACGCAGTATTTT. It encodes CASSPISGRTSSTDTQYF.

V gene TRBV5-3 combines with J gene TRBJ2-7, with 7 bases fitting TRBD2. TRBV5-3 has ORF status, its function being uncertain. The ends lost 5 bases at V and 2 bases at J; junction bases unmatched: 19. CDR3 size: 18 residues. CDR3 protein: CARSSGGRDYQSTYEQYF. For the CDR3, the DNA is TGTGCCAGAAGTTCGGGGGGTCGGGACTACCAGTCAACCTACGAGCAGTACTTC.

The genes are TRBV6-6 and TRBJ1-6, with unresolved D. CDR1 is MNHNY, CDR2 SVGAGI, per germline (reference sequence). The ends were cut back, 6 bases at V and 9 bases at J, with 18 bases in the middle. CDR3 length: 15 amino acids. The CDR3 sequence: CASSLRPESISPLHF. CDR3 bases: TGTGCCAGCAGCCTGAGGCCCGAATCGATTTCACCCCTCCACTTT.

This clone was seen only a few times. The chain uses TRBV13 and TRBJ1-2, with D perhaps TRBD1 (6 bases). The V and J ends lost 0 bases and 4 bases respectively, with 12 bases between them. Per germline, CDR1 PRHDT and CDR2 FYEKMQ (reference sequence). The CDR3 loop spans 15 amino acids. Here the CDR3 reads CASSLGLTGTYGYTF. The CDR3 coding sequence is TGTGCCAGCAGCTTAGGCCTAACAGGGACCTATGGCTACACCTTC.

V gene TRBV28 combines with J gene TRBJ2-5; 9 bases line up with TRBD1. The V segment lost 4 bases and the J segment 5 bases; nucleotides outside the gene matches: 11. Germline V gene lookup returns CDR1 MDHEN and CDR2 SYDVKM. The CDR3 has 16 residues. The CDR3 DNA reads TGTGCCAGCAGTTCGCCATTACAGGGGGCGCGGGAGACCCAGTACTTC. This codes for CASSSPLQGARETQYF.

This chain joins TRBV7-9 and TRBJ1-2; no definite D call. The CDR3 is 15 amino acids. In germline, CDR1 is SEHNR, CDR2 FQNEAQ (reference sequence). Deletions cut 6 bases from V and 4 bases from J, with 18 bases between. The CDR3 protein is CASSHTRQVRYGYTF. CDR3 DNA: TGTGCCAGCAGTCACACCCGGCAGGTCCGCTATGGCTACACCTTC.

The chain couples TRBV11-3 to TRBJ2-1; 10 nucleotides match TRBD2. The CDR3 is 18 amino acids. Germline-derived CDR1 and CDR2 are SGHNT and YENEEA. With 5 bases clipped from V and 0 bases from J, the junction kept 10 bases outside the gene matches. The CDR3: CASSPIAGGPGSYNEQFF. Written as DNA, the CDR3 is TGTGCCAGCAGCCCCATAGCGGGAGGCCCGGGCTCCTACAATGAGCAGTTCTTC.

The rearrangement links TRBV11-3 to TRBJ1-1; the D gene is possibly TRBD1 (5 bases). With 5 bases removed from V and 3 bases from J, the gap between germline ends came to 13 bases. Germline V lookup: CDR1 SGHNT, CDR2 YENEEA. The CDR3 has 14 residues. The CDR3 DNA follows: TGTGCCAGCAGCCCACTCGGAGGGGACACTGAAGCTTTCTTT. Translating gives CASSPLGGDTEAFF.

The chain employs TRBV10-1 and TRBJ2-2, with TRBD2 identical over 12 bases. Germline trimming cut 4 bases from V and 1 base from J; bases unmatched to any gene: 10. Germline values: CDR1 WNHNN, CDR2 SYGVQD (reference sequence). The CDR3 has 19 amino acids. CDR3: CASSGLGLAGKWNTGELFF. In DNA form, the CDR3 reads TGCGCCAGCAGTGGACTGGGACTAGCGGGTAAATGGAACACCGGGGAGCTGTTTTTT.

V usage is TRBV27 and J usage is TRBJ1-5, with 9 bases fitting TRBD1. V gave up 5 bases and J gave up 7 bases; unmatched junction bases: 3. Germline V gene sequence: CDR1 MNHEY, CDR2 SMNVEV (reference sequence). The CDR3 covers 13 residues. The CDR3 DNA reads TGTGCCAGCAGTGACAGGGGGAGGCAGCCCCAGCATTTT. It encodes CASSDRGRQPQHF.

This chain uses TRBV4-1 with TRBJ2-3; 9 positions match TRBD2. Germline CDR1 MGHRA, CDR2 YSYEKL. This CDR3 is 16 amino acids long. The J segment lost 1 base and the V segment lost 4 bases, leaving 6 bases of the junction unmatched. DNA for the CDR3: TGCGCCAGCAGCCGAGGCAGGACTAGCGGCACAGATACGCAGTATTTT. It translates to CASSRGRTSGTDTQYF.

The CDR3 protein is CASSYNDRALSNQPQHF. DNA for the CDR3: TGTGCCAGCAGCTACAACGACAGGGCCCTCTCCAATCAGCCCCAGCATTTT. V usage is TRBV7-8 and J usage is TRBJ1-5, with TRBD1 matching over 7 bases. In germline, CDR1 is SGHVS, CDR2 FQNEAQ. V shed 4 bases and J 3 bases; nucleotides not matched to a gene: 12. The CDR3 is made up of 17 amino acids.

The chain joins TRBV5-4 to TRBJ1-2; D not resolved. CDR3 length: 14 residues. V gave up 0 bases and J gave up 4 bases, with 10 bases separating them. Germline V lookup: CDR1 SGHNT, CDR2 YYREEE (reference sequence). CDR3 amino acids: CASSLERRFYGYTF. The CDR3 nucleotides read TGTGCCAGCAGCTTGGAGCGCCGATTCTATGGCTACACCTTC.

This clone was counted a few times. The DNA of the CDR3 is TGTGCCAGCAGCCCCCGCGACAGGGTGGGCGAGCAGTACTTC. Translation gives CASSPRDRVGEQYF. The V gene is TRBV3-1 (or the pseudogene TRBV3-2), the J gene TRBJ2-7; 7 nucleotides align to TRBD1. Germline lookup yields CDR1 LGHDT and CDR2 YNNKEL (reference sequence). The length of the CDR3 is 14 residues. With 4 bases clipped from V and 6 bases from J, the junction kept 9 bases outside the gene matches.

J is TRBJ1-5 and V is TRBV5-6, with D unclear. Per the germline V gene, CDR1 is SGHDT and CDR2 is YYEEEE. CDR3 length: 15 residues. V lost 3 bases to trimming and J lost 2 bases, with 12 bases between them. The CDR3 sequence: CASSSRNSRNQPQHF. The CDR3 DNA reads as TGTGCCAGCAGCTCCCGGAACAGTCGCAATCAGCCCCAGCATTTT.

This clone was seen only a few times. The rearrangement links TRBV6-5 to TRBJ1-6, with TRBD1 matching over 10 bases. Per the germline V gene, CDR1 is MNHEY and CDR2 is SVGAGI. Trimming cost V 5 bases and J 7 bases; bases outside gene matches: 5. The CDR3 is 15 amino acids. The CDR3 DNA reads as TGTGCCAGCAGTACGACAGGGGGCGCAAATTCACCCCTCCACTTT. Translation: CASSTTGGANSPLHF.

This chain joins TRBV29-1 and TRBJ2-3, with D maybe TRBD2 (6 bases). V lost 3 bases to trimming and J lost 4 bases, with 14 bases between them. Germline V gene sequence: CDR1 SQVTM, CDR2 ANQGSEA. CDR3 length: 14 amino acids. CDR3 region: CSVDRLESSDTQYF. The CDR3 nucleotides are TGCAGCGTTGATAGACTAGAATCGTCAGATACGCAGTATTTT.

The J gene is TRBJ2-5, the V gene TRBV7-2; D gene unclear. CDR3 length: 14 residues. The V gene's germline CDR1 is SGHTA and CDR2 FQGNSA. V was cut by 1 base and J by 5 bases, with 11 bases left in between. The DNA for the CDR3 is TGTGCCAGCAGCTTAGGCCCGGTGCGGGAGACCCAGTACTTC. This translates into CASSLGPVRETQYF.

The gene calls are TRBV6-6 and TRBJ2-7; 13 positions agree with TRBD2. V lost 7 bases to trimming and J lost 2 bases; unmatched junction nucleotides: 8. The germline CDR1 and CDR2 sequences are MNHNY and SVGAGI (reference sequence). The CDR3 extends over 16 amino acids. The CDR3 is CASTRLGTSGTYEQYF. In DNA, the CDR3 is TGTGCCAGCACCCGACTCGGGACTAGCGGGACCTACGAGCAGTACTTC.

The CDR3 DNA reads as TGTGCCAGCAGCTTTGGGGGAGGCAAGACAGATACGCAGTATTTT. Translated: CASSFGGGKTDTQYF. This chain connects TRBV7-9 to TRBJ2-3, with D possibly TRBD2 on 6 matching bases. The germline V and J ends were trimmed by 3 bases and 3 bases, with 13 bases remaining between them. The CDR3 sequence is 15 residues long. CDR1 SEHNR and CDR2 FQNEAQ come from the germline V gene (reference sequence).

The chain is built from TRBV21-1 and TRBJ2-1; no check of the table's D call, TRBD2, against the DNA was made. TRBV21-1 is tagged as a pseudogene. This CDR3 is 11 amino acids long. CDR3 residues: CAGGGSNEQFF. The CDR3 DNA sequence: TGTGCCGGGGGGGGAAGCAATGAGCAGTTCTTC.

The gene calls are TRBV5-1 and TRBJ2-1; the match to TRBD2 covers 12 bases. The CDR3 covers 15 residues. Unmatched junction bases numbered 4, after V lost 4 bases and J lost 5 bases. Looked up from germline, CDR1 is SGHRS and CDR2 is YFSETQ. Here the CDR3 DNA reads TGCGCCAGCAGCCAGACTAGCGGGAGAGACAATGAGCAGTTCTTC. The encoded protein is CASSQTSGRDNEQFF.

This chain joins TRBV7-3 and TRBJ2-7; 9 nucleotides line up with TRBD2. The V gene end was trimmed by 4 bases and the J gene end by 7 bases; junction bases not matched to a gene: 5. Germline V CDR1 and CDR2: SGHTA, FQGTGA. The CDR3 has 13 residues. The CDR3: CASSSLAGNEQYF. The CDR3 nucleotides are TGTGCCAGCAGCTCCCTAGCGGGGAATGAGCAGTACTTC. The variable domain in full, with the rest retrieved from reference TRBV7-3 and TRBJ2-7, is GAGVSQTPSNKVTEKGKYVELRCDPISGHTALYWYRQSLGQGPEFLIYFQGTGAADDSGLPNDRFFAVRPEGSVSTLKIQRTERGDSAVYLCASSSLAGNEQYFGPGTRLTVT.

V usage is TRBV11-2 and J usage is TRBJ1-4, with 7 positions matching TRBD1. CDR1 and CDR2 from the germline V gene are SGHAT and FQNNGV. V was pared by 1 base and J by 7 bases, with 9 bases of the junction left unmatched. This CDR3 has 16 residues. The CDR3 region is CASSLGRGGGIEKLFF. The CDR3 nucleotides read TGTGCCAGCAGCTTAGGACGAGGGGGCGGAATTGAAAAACTGTTTTTT. Variable domain in full (rest from reference TRBV11-2 and TRBJ1-4): EAGVAQSPRYKIIEKRQSVAFWCNPISGHATLYWYQQILGQGPKLLIQFQNNGVVDDSQLPKDRFSAERLKGVDSTLKIQPAKLEDSAVYLCASSLGRGGGIEKLFFGSGTQLSVL.